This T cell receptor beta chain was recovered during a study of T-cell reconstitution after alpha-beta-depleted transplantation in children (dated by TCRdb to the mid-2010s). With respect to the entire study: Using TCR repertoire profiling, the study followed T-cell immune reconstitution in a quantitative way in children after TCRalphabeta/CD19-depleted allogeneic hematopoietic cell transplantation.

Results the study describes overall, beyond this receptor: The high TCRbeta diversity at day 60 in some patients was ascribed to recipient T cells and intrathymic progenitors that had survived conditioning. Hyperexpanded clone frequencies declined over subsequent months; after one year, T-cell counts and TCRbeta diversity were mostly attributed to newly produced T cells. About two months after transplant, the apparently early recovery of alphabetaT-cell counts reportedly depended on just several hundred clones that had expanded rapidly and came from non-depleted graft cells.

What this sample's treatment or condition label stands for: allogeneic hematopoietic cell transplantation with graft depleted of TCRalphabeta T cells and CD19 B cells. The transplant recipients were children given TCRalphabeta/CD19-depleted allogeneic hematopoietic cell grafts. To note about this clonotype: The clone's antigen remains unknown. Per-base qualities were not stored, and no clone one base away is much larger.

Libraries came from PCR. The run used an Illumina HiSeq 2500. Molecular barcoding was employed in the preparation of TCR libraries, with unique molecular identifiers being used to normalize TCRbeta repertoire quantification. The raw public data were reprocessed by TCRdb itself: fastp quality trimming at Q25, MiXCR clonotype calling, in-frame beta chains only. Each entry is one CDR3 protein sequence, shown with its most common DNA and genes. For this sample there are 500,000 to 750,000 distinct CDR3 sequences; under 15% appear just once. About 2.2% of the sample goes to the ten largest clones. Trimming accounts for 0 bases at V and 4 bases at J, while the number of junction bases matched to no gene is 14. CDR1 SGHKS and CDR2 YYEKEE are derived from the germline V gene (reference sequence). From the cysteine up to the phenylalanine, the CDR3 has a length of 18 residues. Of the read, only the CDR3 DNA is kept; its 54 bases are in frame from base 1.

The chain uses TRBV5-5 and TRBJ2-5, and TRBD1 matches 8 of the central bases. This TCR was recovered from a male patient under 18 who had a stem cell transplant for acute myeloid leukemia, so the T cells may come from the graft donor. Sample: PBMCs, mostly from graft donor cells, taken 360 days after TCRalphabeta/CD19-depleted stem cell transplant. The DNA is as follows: TGTGCCAGCAGCTTGGAGGTCGTACAGGGGGTTCGGGGAGAGACCCAGTACTTC. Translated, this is CASSLEVVQGVRGETQYF. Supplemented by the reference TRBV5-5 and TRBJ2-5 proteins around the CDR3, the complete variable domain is DAGVTQSPTHLIKTRGQQVTLRCSPISGHKSVSWYQQVLGQGPQFIFQYYEKEERGRGNFPDRFSARQFPNYSSELNVNALLLGDSALYLCASSLEVVQGVRGETQYFGPGTRLLVL.